The 31 T cell receptor beta chains below all came from one sample that was sequenced in a study of T cell repertoires in cytomegalovirus infection. TCRdb itself ran the reads through MiXCR, one entry per CDR3 protein. The table includes some 200,000 distinct CDR3 sequences, roughly 19% detected once. Sequenced sample: PBMCs. The receptors originated from a human donor in good health (CMV status not recorded). Some clones in this sample may be carry-over from other donors' samples.

This clonotype was detected only a few times. The genes are TRBV12-3 or TRBV12-4 and TRBJ2-1; TRBD2 aligns across 15 bases. Losses at the gene ends were 6 bases for V and 3 bases for J; bases not matched to a gene: 3. This CDR3 is 16 amino acids long. The CDR3 coding sequence is TGTGCCAGCAGCCGGACTAGCGGGGGGGTCTACAATGAGCAGTTCTTC. It encodes CASSRTSGGVYNEQFF.

The chain employs TRBV20-1 and TRBJ2-1; 8 bases line up with TRBD2. This CDR3 has 15 residues. The germline gives CDR1 DFQATT, CDR2 SNEGSKA (reference sequence). Trimming removed 4 bases from V and 4 bases from J; junction bases left unmatched: 9. The CDR3 DNA is TGCAGTGCTACTCTCCGGGGACTAGATTACAATGAGCAGTTCTTC. It specifies CSATLRGLDYNEQFF.

V and J are TRBV19 and TRBJ1-1, with D possibly TRBD1 on 5 matching bases. In germline, CDR1 is LNHDA, CDR2 SQIVND (reference sequence). The V gene lost 6 bases and the J gene lost 10 bases, with 15 bases spanning the gap. The CDR3 totals 12 residues. The CDR3 reads CASSQGPYGAFF. The CDR3 DNA reads TGTGCCAGTAGCCAGGGACCGTACGGAGCTTTCTTT.

This clonotype was seen ten or more times. The V call is TRBV12-3 or TRBV12-4, the J call TRBJ2-5; no definite D call. V lost 2 bases, J lost 4 bases, and 8 bases lay in between. This CDR3 spans 13 amino acids. CDR3: CASSLRVAETQYF. The CDR3 DNA reads as TGTGCCAGCAGTTTAAGGGTCGCAGAGACCCAGTACTTC.

As to this clonotype: A much larger clonotype is one base distant, so this may be a read error. V gene TRBV11-2 combines with J gene TRBJ1-2; 7 bases fit TRBD1. Germline CDR1 is SGHAT and CDR2 is FQNNGV. The CDR3 extends over 14 amino acids. The CDR3 DNA is TGTGCCAGCAGCTCCCGACAGGGTGTAGATGGCTACATCTTC. Translated, it gives CASSSRQGVDGYIF.

In this sample, this clonotype turned up a few times. V usage is TRBV6-2 or TRBV6-3 and J usage is TRBJ2-1, with no clear D. This CDR3 contains 16 residues. Germline lookup yields CDR1 MNHEY and CDR2 SVGEGT. Trimming cost V 2 bases and J 7 bases, with 18 bases left between them. CDR3 DNA sequence: TGTGCCAGCAGTTACCCCTCCGTCCTCCGTGGGAATGAGCAGTTCTTC. It specifies CASSYPSVLRGNEQFF.

This clonotype was picked up a small number of times. Here the CDR3 reads CASSFLKGRGLAEAFF. In nucleotides, the CDR3 is TGTGCCAGCAGCTTTTTGAAGGGGAGGGGGTTGGCTGAAGCTTTCTTT. The chain recombines TRBV5-5 with TRBJ1-1; TRBD1 is a possible D gene (6 bases). The CDR3 covers 16 residues. Germline V gives CDR1 SGHKS, CDR2 YYEKEE (reference sequence). Trimming left V 2 bases short and J 6 bases short, with 20 bases between. The full variable domain, its missing parts supplied by reference TRBV5-5 and TRBJ1-1, is DAGVTQSPTHLIKTRGQQVTLRCSPISGHKSVSWYQQVLGQGPQFIFQYYEKEERGRGNFPDRFSARQFPNYSSELNVNALLLGDSALYLCASSFLKGRGLAEAFFGQGTRLTVV.

The rearrangement uses TRBV29-1 and TRBJ1-5; no firm D call. The germline CDR1 and CDR2 sequences are SQVTM and ANQGSEA. V was clipped by 4 bases and J by 0 bases, with 10 bases between them. CDR3 length: 14 residues. The CDR3 bases are TGCAGCGTTGGAGAAGGCCCTAGCAATCAGCCCCAGCATTTT. This sequence encodes CSVGEGPSNQPQHF.

The J gene is TRBJ1-1, the V gene TRBV6-5; D is undetermined. V dropped 2 bases and J dropped 1 base, with 8 bases sitting between them. CDR3 size: 14 residues. CDR1 and CDR2 (germline): MNHEY, SVGAGI. The DNA of the CDR3 is TGTGCCAGCAGTTACGGCGCCCCGAACACTGAAGCTTTCTTT. Translating it yields CASSYGAPNTEAFF.

A few counts support this clonotype. V and J are TRBV20-1 and TRBJ2-1; 10 bases agree with TRBD2. The V segment lost 7 bases and the J segment 4 bases; nucleotides outside the gene matches: 4. The CDR3 runs to 13 residues. Germline loops: CDR1 DFQATT, CDR2 SNEGSKA (reference sequence). DNA for the CDR3: TGCAGTGGGATACTAGCGGGGTACAATGAGCAGTTCTTC. Protein: CSGILAGYNEQFF.

The chain joins TRBV29-1 to TRBJ1-1; TRBD1 is a possible D gene (6 bases). Germline lookup yields CDR1 SQVTM and CDR2 ANQGSEA. The V end lost 7 bases, the J end lost 7 bases, and 16 bases lay between the germline ends. The length of the CDR3 is 12 residues. CDR3 DNA sequence: TGCAGCGCACGGGACACAAGTTATGAAGCTTTCTTT. As protein: CSARDTSYEAFF.

This sequence joins TRBV20-1 and TRBJ2-2; no firm D call. Germline V gene data show CDR1 as DFQATT and CDR2 as SNEGSKA (reference sequence). This CDR3 is built from 12 residues. V was trimmed by 5 bases and J by 5 bases, leaving 9 bases between them. CDR3 sequence: CSAPYRTGELFF. The CDR3 nucleotides read TGCAGTGCTCCCTACCGGACCGGGGAGCTGTTTTTT.

The genes are TRBV29-1 and TRBJ2-7, with a weak D call TRBD2 (6 bases). Trimming took off 4 bases at V and 2 bases at J, with 12 bases between the two ends. The CDR3 consists of 13 residues. CDR1 SQVTM and CDR2 ANQGSEA come from the germline V gene. In DNA, the CDR3 is TGCAGCGTTGGGTGGCGGGGCACCTACGAGCAGTACTTC. It encodes CSVGWRGTYEQYF.

To note about this clonotype: This may stem from a read error, because a much larger clone lies one nucleotide away. The V and J genes are TRBV11-1 and TRBJ2-4, with D uncertain. Germline lookup yields CDR1 SGHAT and CDR2 FQDESV (reference sequence). The V end lost 3 bases, the J end lost 8 bases, and 11 bases lay between the germline ends. The CDR3 totals 13 residues. This CDR3 is CASSFDEADIQYF. In DNA form, the CDR3 reads TGTGCCAGCAGCTTTGACGAGGCGGACATTCAGTACTTC.

This clonotype has only a few counts. The V and J genes are TRBV10-3 and TRBJ1-1; weak D call: TRBD1 (5 bases). The germline V gene has CDR1 ENHRY and CDR2 SYGVKD. The ends were cut back, 1 base at V and 3 bases at J, with 15 bases in the middle. The CDR3 has 16 residues. DNA of the CDR3: TGTGCCATCAGTGAGTACGGCGGGGAGGGGTACACTGAAGCTTTCTTT. Translation gives CAISEYGGEGYTEAFF.

This sequence joins TRBV6-1 and TRBJ2-1, with D unresolved. With 0 bases removed from V and 9 bases from J, the gap between germline ends came to 9 bases. Germline V gene lookup returns CDR1 MNHNS and CDR2 SASEGT. The CDR3 is 13 residues long. The CDR3 DNA reads TGTGCCAGCAGTGAAGCATGGGAAGGTGAGCAGTTCTTC. Translation gives CASSEAWEGEQFF.

The chain couples TRBV5-1 to TRBJ1-5; the D gene is possibly TRBD1 (5 bases). This CDR3 comprises 15 residues. The V gene lost 4 bases and the J gene lost 0 bases, with 11 bases spanning the gap. Looked up from germline, CDR1 is SGHRS and CDR2 is YFSETQ. The CDR3 region has the DNA TGCGCCAGCAGCCCGGACGGGACTAGCAATCAGCCCCAGCATTTT. Encoded protein: CASSPDGTSNQPQHF.

This clonotype was recorded many times. The chain uses TRBV7-9 and TRBJ1-4; D not resolved. Between the trimmed V and J ends, which lost 5 bases and 8 bases, there was a span of 15 bases. Germline values: CDR1 SEHNR, CDR2 FQNEAQ (reference sequence). The CDR3 length is 14 residues. In DNA form, the CDR3 reads TGTGCCAGCAGCCCCCAAGGGAGAGAAGAAAAACTGTTTTTT. This encodes CASSPQGREEKLFF.

About this clonotype itself: This likely comes from a read error, as the CDR3 has no conserved phenylalanine or tryptophan at its end. The rearrangement joins TRBV7-4 to TRBJ2-3, with 7 nucleotides matching TRBD1. This CDR3 has 16 amino acids. Germline V gene sequence: CDR1 SGHVT, CDR2 SQSDAQ. J gave up 0 bases and V 4 bases, and 7 bases lay outside the gene matches. The CDR3 loop reads CASSSRDRISTDTQYI. The CDR3 coding sequence is TGTGCCAGCAGCTCAAGGGACAGAATCAGCACAGATACGCAGTATATT.

This chain uses TRBV6-5 with TRBJ1-1, with TRBD1 matching 7 bases. The germline V gene has CDR1 MNHEY and CDR2 SVGAGI. The CDR3 is 16 residues long. V gave up 2 bases and J gave up 1 base; unmatched junction bases: 7. The CDR3 sequence is CASSYTSPGGNTEAFF. The CDR3 DNA is TGTGCCAGCAGTTACACCTCCCCAGGGGGGAACACTGAAGCTTTCTTT.

The rearrangement uses TRBV6-2 or TRBV6-3 and TRBJ2-7; a weak D match, TRBD1 (6 bases). There are 13 residues in the CDR3. Deletions cut 6 bases from V and 4 bases from J, with 13 bases between. Germline loops: CDR1 MNHEY, CDR2 SVGEGT. This CDR3 reads CASRGGPGYEQYF. The CDR3 DNA sequence: TGTGCCAGCAGAGGGGGTCCGGGGTACGAGCAGTACTTC.

The chain carries TRBV6-6 and TRBJ2-5; the D is unclear. Germline CDR1 MNHNY, CDR2 SVGAGI (reference sequence). Trimming cost V 9 bases and J 0 bases, with 8 bases left between them. CDR3 size: 12 residues. The CDR3 here is CASARDQETQYF. The CDR3 nucleotides read TGTGCCAGTGCACGGGACCAAGAGACCCAGTACTTC.

This clonotype was detected ten times or more. CDR3 sequence (DNA): TGTGCCAGCAGTGCTGAGAATGCAGATACGCAGTATTTT. Amino acid sequence: CASSAENADTQYF. The J gene is TRBJ2-3, the V gene TRBV2; D ambiguous. This CDR3 is 13 amino acids long. Germline lookup yields CDR1 SNHLY and CDR2 FYNNEI. V dropped 4 bases and J dropped 4 bases, with 9 bases sitting between them.

In the case of this clonotype: Germline is not matched at one junction end, which may reflect a read error. The chain recombines TRBV19 with TRBJ1-2; no clear D. Germline V lookup: CDR1 LNHDA, CDR2 SQIVND (reference sequence). This CDR3 comprises 11 residues. The CDR3 bases are TGTGCCCGTAGCGATCACTATGGCTACACCTTC. Its translation is CARSDHYGYTF.

This clonotype was counted a few times. This chain uses TRBV10-3 with TRBJ2-7; no clear D. From germline, CDR1 is ENHRY and CDR2 SYGVKD. Trimming pared 2 bases from V and 4 bases from J, leaving 21 bases between. The CDR3 length is 17 residues. The CDR3 here is CAISEPSRALVRYEQYF. Here the CDR3 DNA reads TGTGCCATCAGTGAGCCTTCACGGGCCCTGGTACGGTACGAGCAGTACTTC.

This clonotype has just a few counts. The J gene is TRBJ2-3, the V gene TRBV5-6; weak D call: TRBD2 (6 bases). V was clipped by 4 bases and J by 8 bases, with 8 bases between them. This CDR3 has 11 amino acids. Germline V gene data show CDR1 as SGHDT and CDR2 as YYEEEE. This CDR3 reads CASSQEGTQYF. CDR3 DNA sequence: TGTGCCAGCAGCCAGGAGGGTACGCAGTATTTT. The variable domain in full, completed from reference TRBV5-6 and TRBJ2-3, reads DAGVTQSPTHLIKTRGQQVTLRCSPKSGHDTVSWYQQALGQGPQFIFQYYEEEERQRGNFPDRFSGHQFPNYSSELNVNALLLGDSALYLCASSQEGTQYFGPGTRLTVL.

This clonotype has at least ten counts. The chain recombines TRBV7-8 with TRBJ2-2; D remains ambiguous. Trimming cost V 1 base and J 6 bases, with 9 bases left between them. There are 14 residues in the CDR3. Germline values: CDR1 SGHVS, CDR2 FQNEAQ. In nucleotides, the CDR3 is TGTGCCAGCAGCTTAGACAGAAACTCCGGGGAGCTGTTTTTT. Its protein product is CASSLDRNSGELFF. Looking up the rest from reference TRBV7-8 and TRBJ2-2 gives the full variable domain: GAGVSQSPRYKVAKRGQDVALRCDPISGHVSLFWYQQALGQGPEFLTYFQNEAQLDKSGLPSDRFFAERPEGSVSTLKIQRTQQEDSAVYLCASSLDRNSGELFFGEGSRLTVL.

This clonotype has only a few counts. J is TRBJ1-4 and V is TRBV25-1, with D maybe TRBD1 (5 bases). The germline V gene has CDR1 MGHDK and CDR2 SYGVNS. Trimming removed 4 bases from V and 2 bases from J, with 23 bases in between. This CDR3 is built from 19 residues. In DNA form, the CDR3 reads TGTGCCAGCAGTGCCGCCGAGGACATAGGCCTTGCGACTAATGAAAAACTGTTTTTT. Amino acid sequence: CASSAAEDIGLATNEKLFF.

This clonotype was recorded many times. The chain carries TRBV4-3 and TRBJ2-3; a possible D gene is TRBD2 (6 bases). Germline assignment: CDR1 LGHNA and CDR2 YSLEER. V lost 0 bases and J 6 bases, leaving 16 bases between the germline ends. The CDR3 has 16 amino acids. CDR3 residues: CASSQDAAGRLDTQYF. CDR3 DNA sequence: TGCGCCAGCAGCCAAGATGCGGCGGGAAGGCTCGATACGCAGTATTTT.

In this sample, this clonotype turned up many times. The V call is TRBV12-3 or TRBV12-4, the J call TRBJ2-3; no definite D call. Trimming shortened V by 3 bases and J by 3 bases, and 16 bases separated the two germline ends. The CDR3 totals 16 residues. CDR3 coding DNA: TGTGCCAGCAGTTTCGGTTTAGGAGCCTCGACAGATACGCAGTATTTT. This gives the protein CASSFGLGASTDTQYF.

Comment on this clonotype: The missing conserved phenylalanine or tryptophan at the end of this CDR3 makes a read error likely. The rearrangement links TRBV5-1 to TRBJ2-6; TRBD1 is a possible D gene (5 bases). The V and J ends lost 0 bases and 4 bases respectively, with 8 bases between them. This CDR3 spans 15 amino acids. The germline V gene encodes CDR1 SGHRS and CDR2 YFSETQ. As DNA, the CDR3 is TGCGCCAGCAGCTTGGCCAGGGCCGGGGCCAACGTCCTGACTATC. It yields the protein CASSLARAGANVLTI.